These 6 T cell receptor beta chains were sequenced from one sample in a study of response to subunit inactivated influenza vaccine (dated by TCRdb to the late 2010s). Receptor libraries were prepared by RT-PCR. Data came from an Illumina HiSeq 2500. The public reads were run again by TCRdb, first through fastp at Q25 and then through MiXCR, and only productive beta chains were kept. Duplicate CDR3 protein sequences are folded into a single record with the most common DNA and genes. In this sample the table shows 500,000 to 700,000 distinct CDR3 sequences, roughly 23% of which occur a single time. Together, the top ten hold roughly 2.8% of the sample. These data were likewise used in another study, on T cells expressing NK-cell markers. As the second publication notes: 5'RACE template switching, by which a universal primer site and unique molecular identifiers were added, was used to make TCR beta cDNA libraries.

Specimen: CD4+ T cells sorted from PBMCs, collected 12 days after vaccination. The receptors stem from a man aged 50 or older who received an inactivated influenza vaccine. Donor details come from another sample of the same person, matched by shared clones.

This clonotype occurred many times. The chain has TRBV5-1 and TRBJ2-2; D is unclear. The CDR3 is made up of 15 amino acids. The germline gives CDR1 SGHRS, CDR2 YFSETQ. Deletions cut 4 bases from V and 8 bases from J, with 18 bases between. In nucleotides, the CDR3 is TGCGCCAGCAGCCCACAAGGGTCGACCCGGGGGGAGCTGTTTTTT. It codes for CASSPQGSTRGELFF.

V usage is TRBV7-6 and J usage is TRBJ2-5; D possibly corresponds to TRBD1 (6 bases). Looked up from germline, CDR1 is SGHVS and CDR2 is FNYEAQ. The V and J ends lost 0 bases and 1 base respectively, with 9 bases between them. The length of the CDR3 is 15 residues. This CDR3 is CASSLAKGGQETQYF. CDR3 DNA sequence: TGTGCCAGCAGCTTAGCGAAAGGGGGCCAAGAGACCCAGTACTTC.

The chain couples TRBV29-1 to TRBJ2-3; possible D gene TRBD2, 5 bases. Trimming took 4 bases from V and 1 from J, leaving 12 bases between them. There are 14 residues in the CDR3. CDR1 is SQVTM and CDR2 is ANQGSEA in the germline V gene. DNA of the CDR3: TGCAGCGTTGGTTTCGGGCGGGGCACAGATACGCAGTATTTT. Residues: CSVGFGRGTDTQYF.

The chain joins TRBV4-2 to TRBJ1-2; D call uncertain. This CDR3 region has 15 residues. Germline values: CDR1 LGHNA, CDR2 YNFKEQ. The V end lost 0 bases, the J end lost 6 bases, and 14 bases lay between the germline ends. The CDR3 bases are TGTGCCAGCAGCCAAGACGGAGCCGCAGCTGATGGCTACACCTTC. Encoded protein: CASSQDGAAADGYTF.

This chain uses TRBV29-1 with TRBJ1-5, with D perhaps TRBD1 (5 bases). The CDR3 extends over 14 amino acids. Deletions cut 4 bases from V and 1 base from J, with 11 bases between. Germline-derived CDR1 and CDR2 are SQVTM and ANQGSEA. CDR3: CSVALGGSNQPQHF. In nucleotides, the CDR3 is TGCAGCGTTGCGTTGGGGGGAAGCAATCAGCCCCAGCATTTT.

The chain is built from TRBV18 and TRBJ2-3; no clear D gene. Germline assignment: CDR1 KGHSH and CDR2 LQKENI. V dropped 2 bases and J dropped 3 bases, with 18 bases sitting between them. The CDR3 is 17 amino acids. The CDR3 region has the DNA TGTGCCAGCTCACCAAGTACGAGACCACATCGGACAGATACGCAGTATTTT. It translates to CASSPSTRPHRTDTQYF.